These 22 T cell receptor beta chains were all obtained from the same sample, sequenced in a study of T cell changes during pregnancy in multiple sclerosis. The assay was immunoSEQ multiplex PCR, and TCRdb's table has in-frame clones only and misses some. The sample records approximately 44,000 clones, 91% being singletons. Specimen: CD4+ T cells from peripheral blood mononuclear cells, collected in the second trimester of pregnancy. These TCRs come from a female donor in good health, enrolled as a control in a pregnancy study.

The chain combines TRBV28 with TRBJ2-7; 9 nucleotides match TRBD2. The CDR3 runs to 16 residues. With 4 bases clipped from V and 4 bases from J, the junction kept 11 bases outside the gene matches. Germline V CDR1 and CDR2: MDHEN, SYDVKM. Here the CDR3 reads CASSSSLAGDLYEQYF. The CDR3 region has the DNA TGTGCCAGCAGTTCCAGTTTAGCGGGAGACCTTTACGAGCAGTACTTC.

This sequence joins TRBV10-3 and TRBJ2-7; 9 bases map to TRBD2. The V segment lost 7 bases and the J segment 6 bases; nucleotides outside the gene matches: 13. Germline-derived CDR1 and CDR2 are ENHRY and SYGVKD. This CDR3 has 15 amino acids. The chain's CDR3 is CAITTNSGRRGEQYF. The CDR3 DNA is TGTGCCATCACGACCAATAGCGGGAGAAGGGGCGAGCAGTACTTC.

This rearrangement joins TRBV6-1 to TRBJ1-4; 7 bases line up with TRBD1. V lost 5 bases and J lost 4; bases outside the gene matches: 4. Germline CDR1 reads MNHNS; CDR2 reads SASEGT. This CDR3 has 14 amino acids. Written as DNA, the CDR3 is TGTGCCAGCAGTAAACAGGGGCTTAATGAAAAACTGTTTTTT. Its translation is CASSKQGLNEKLFF.

V is TRBV6-4 and J is TRBJ2-2; 10 bases fit TRBD1. Germline lookup yields CDR1 MRHNA and CDR2 SNTAGT. The CDR3 runs to 15 residues. The V segment lost 3 bases and the J segment 3 bases; nucleotides outside the gene matches: 1. The chain's CDR3 is CASSEGTGDTGELFF. As DNA, the CDR3 is TGTGCCAGCAGTGAAGGGACAGGGGACACCGGGGAGCTGTTTTTT.

The chain carries TRBV10-1 and TRBJ2-3; 11 positions agree with TRBD2. The CDR3 is 16 residues long. The J segment lost 1 base and the V segment lost 8 bases, leaving 8 bases of the junction unmatched. Germline values: CDR1 WNHNN, CDR2 SYGVQD (reference sequence). CDR3 DNA: TGCGCCAGCTCCCGCGAACTAGCGGGGGGCACAGATACGCAGTATTTT. This gives the protein CASSRELAGGTDTQYF.

This clone has a single count. The V and J genes are TRBV11-3 and TRBJ2-7; TRBD1 aligns across 10 bases. CDR1 is SGHNT and CDR2 is YENEEA in the germline V gene. This CDR3 is 17 amino acids long. V trimming: 1 base; J trimming: 0 bases; junction bases outside the gene matches: 6. This chain's CDR3 is CASSLGGTGVSSYEQYF. For the CDR3, the DNA is TGTGCCAGCAGCTTAGGCGGGACAGGGGTGAGCTCCTACGAGCAGTACTTC.

The J gene is TRBJ2-5, the V gene TRBV19; the D is unclear. The germline V gene encodes CDR1 LNHDA and CDR2 SQIVND (reference sequence). The germline V and J ends were trimmed by 5 bases and 5 bases, with 12 bases remaining between them. The CDR3 spans 13 residues. CDR3 DNA: TGTGCCAGTAGTGGAGTGGTGTGGGAGACCCAGTACTTC. This gives the protein CASSGVVWETQYF.

The chain carries TRBV27 and TRBJ1-2; the D is unclear. CDR3 length equals 14 residues. The germline V gene encodes CDR1 MNHEY and CDR2 SMNVEV (reference sequence). Trimming took off 8 bases at V and 4 bases at J, with 17 bases between the two ends. CDR3 nucleotides: TGTGCCAGCGCATCCTTAGTATCTACCTATGGCTACACCTTC. Protein: CASASLVSTYGYTF.

This clone occurred a few times. The chain couples TRBV2 to TRBJ1-6, with 8 bases aligning to TRBD1. CDR1 and CDR2 from the germline V gene are SNHLY and FYNNEI. There are 14 residues in the CDR3. The V gene end was trimmed by 6 bases and the J gene end by 8 bases; junction bases not matched to a gene: 6. The CDR3 here is CASSGTGGYSPLHF. The CDR3 DNA reads as TGTGCCAGCAGCGGGACAGGCGGGTATTCACCCCTCCACTTT.

The V call is TRBV18, the J call TRBJ2-1, with D possibly TRBD2 on 5 matching bases. Trimming removed 3 bases at V and 1 base at J, with 13 bases between. CDR1 is KGHSH and CDR2 is LQKENI in the germline V gene. This CDR3 comprises 16 residues. This CDR3 is CASSPPGRGSYNEQFF. Written as DNA, the CDR3 is TGTGCCAGCTCACCCCCTGGTCGAGGGTCCTACAATGAGCAGTTCTTC.

The chain carries TRBV9 and TRBJ1-3; D gene unclear. The germline CDR1 and CDR2 sequences are SGDLS and YYNGEE. The length of the CDR3 is 15 residues. The V end was cut by 2 bases, the J end by 0 bases, with 9 bases between. CDR3 loop: CASSVGLSSGNTIYF. The CDR3 bases are TGTGCCAGCAGCGTCGGACTTAGCTCTGGAAACACCATATATTTT.

The V call is TRBV18, the J call TRBJ2-3; D is unresolved. The CDR3 is 15 residues long. Trimming shortened V by 4 bases and J by 0 bases, and 11 bases separated the two germline ends. Germline-derived CDR1 and CDR2 are KGHSH and LQKENI. CDR3 DNA sequence: TGTGCCAGCTCACGCGAGTATCTTAGCACAGATACGCAGTATTTT. It encodes CASSREYLSTDTQYF.

The CDR3 protein is CASSEAGGNNSPLHF. In DNA form, the CDR3 reads TGTGCCAGCAGTGAAGCGGGGGGAAATAATTCACCCCTCCACTTT. The chain joins TRBV6-1 to TRBJ1-6, with D possibly matching TRBD1 (5 bases). Deletions cut 0 bases from V and 5 bases from J, with 8 bases between. CDR3 length equals 15 residues. Germline V gives CDR1 MNHNS, CDR2 SASEGT.

The rearrangement joins TRBV2 to TRBJ2-5; D might be TRBD1 (6 bases). Trimming removed 6 bases from V and 6 bases from J, with 17 bases in between. CDR3 size: 14 residues. Per the germline V gene, CDR1 is SNHLY and CDR2 is FYNNEI. CDR3 protein: CASSGSGDGQTQYF. The CDR3 coding sequence is TGTGCCAGCAGCGGCTCAGGGGATGGACAGACCCAGTACTTC.

This clone came up once. The chain is built from TRBV5-1 and TRBJ1-5, with D possibly matching TRBD1 (5 bases). V lost 0 bases and J lost 3, with 10 bases in between. The germline gives CDR1 SGHRS, CDR2 YFSETQ. The CDR3 length is 15 residues. The CDR3 region is CASSLAGRDNQPQHF. The CDR3 region has the DNA TGCGCCAGCAGCTTGGCGGGGCGGGACAATCAGCCCCAGCATTTT.

The chain recombines TRBV6-6 with TRBJ2-5; D is perhaps TRBD2 (6 bases). Trimming removed 6 bases from V and 5 bases from J, with 10 bases in between. Germline V gene sequence: CDR1 MNHNY, CDR2 SVGAGI (reference sequence). This CDR3 has 12 residues. Here the CDR3 DNA reads TGTGCCAGCAGGCGGGGCGGGGAGACCCAGTACTTC. It translates to CASRRGGETQYF.

This chain links TRBV6-1 with TRBJ2-7, with 7 bases matching TRBD1. CDR1 is MNHNS and CDR2 is SASEGT in the germline V gene. The V segment lost 7 bases and the J segment 5 bases; nucleotides outside the gene matches: 8. The CDR3 is made up of 13 amino acids. The CDR3 reads CASKNRGWNEQYF. DNA of the CDR3: TGTGCCAGCAAGAACAGGGGTTGGAACGAGCAGTACTTC.

This chain uses TRBV7-2 with TRBJ1-5, with D unresolved. The V and J ends lost 5 bases and 4 bases respectively, with 9 bases between them. The CDR3 loop spans 13 amino acids. Germline V gene sequence: CDR1 SGHTA, CDR2 FQGNSA. The CDR3 DNA is TGTGCCAGCAGCCAAGACGGGAATCAGCCCCAGCATTTT. Its translation is CASSQDGNQPQHF.

In this sample, this clone turned up once. The J gene is TRBJ1-6, the V gene TRBV2; D perhaps matches TRBD1 (6 bases). V was pared by 4 bases and J by 2 bases, with 9 bases between. The CDR3 totals 15 residues. Germline V gene data show CDR1 as SNHLY and CDR2 as FYNNEI. CDR3: CASSARDTYNSPLHF. The CDR3 region has the DNA TGTGCCAGCAGTGCCCGGGACACCTATAATTCACCCCTCCACTTT.

The rearrangement joins TRBV9 to TRBJ2-3, with D hard to call. Trimming took off 1 base at V and 3 bases at J, with 3 bases between the two ends. The CDR3 consists of 12 residues. Germline assignment: CDR1 SGDLS and CDR2 YYNGEE. As DNA, the CDR3 is TGTGCCAGCAGCGTACTTACAGATACGCAGTATTTT. Translating gives CASSVLTDTQYF.

The V and J genes are TRBV7-2 and TRBJ1-2, with unresolved D. From germline, CDR1 is SGHTA and CDR2 FQGNSA. This CDR3 comprises 15 residues. V was pared by 3 bases and J by 7 bases, with 18 bases between. The CDR3 DNA is TGTGCCAGCAGCTTGGTGAGGCCCCCAGAAAGTGGCTACACCTTC. Translating gives CASSLVRPPESGYTF.

The genes are TRBV19 and TRBJ1-3, with TRBD1 matching over 7 bases. After removal of 3 bases from V and 2 bases from J, the junction contained 10 bases not matched to a gene. This CDR3 comprises 17 residues. CDR1 is LNHDA and CDR2 is SQIVND in the germline V gene (reference sequence). CDR3 nucleotide sequence: TGTGCCAGTAGTATGTATCGAGGGGGCTTCCCTGGAAACACCATATATTTT. Amino acids: CASSMYRGGFPGNTIYF.